The 25 T cell receptor beta chains given below trace back to one sample, sequenced in a study of blood T cell repertoires in COVID-19. Produced via immunoSEQ multiplex PCR; TCRdb's table is partial and in-frame only. In the table there are 150,000 to 250,000 clones, 82% of which are singletons. Specimen: peripheral blood. These receptor sequences come from a human donor with acute or convalescent COVID-19. The donor label of this sample is uncertain.

This chain joins TRBV29-1 and TRBJ1-4; D not certain. The CDR3 sequence is 13 residues long. Per germline, CDR1 SQVTM and CDR2 ANQGSEA. The ends were cut back, 5 bases at V and 5 bases at J, with 12 bases in the middle. The DNA for the CDR3 is TGCAGCGTTCTCGGACTGGGAAATGAAAAACTGTTTTTT. The encoded protein is CSVLGLGNEKLFF.

The rearrangement uses TRBV28 and TRBJ2-3; D remains unclear. Germline V gene data show CDR1 as MDHEN and CDR2 as SYDVKM. V was cut by 5 bases and J by 0 bases, with 15 bases left in between. The CDR3 covers 16 residues. In DNA, the CDR3 is TGTGCCAGCAGTCCCATCCAACTGATTAGCACAGATACGCAGTATTTT. This translates into CASSPIQLISTDTQYF.

The chain joins TRBV28 to TRBJ1-5; 10 bases map to TRBD1. This CDR3 contains 15 residues. J was trimmed by 5 bases and V by 4 bases; bases with no gene match: 5. The germline CDR1 and CDR2 sequences are MDHEN and SYDVKM. The CDR3 coding sequence is TGTGCCAGCAGTTGGGGACAGGGGACGTATCAGCCCCAGCATTTT. Its translation: CASSWGQGTYQPQHF.

The chain is built from TRBV11-2 and TRBJ2-2, with 7 nucleotides matching TRBD1. Trimming cost V 5 bases and J 0 bases; bases outside gene matches: 12. The CDR3 is 18 residues long. From germline, CDR1 is SGHAT and CDR2 FQNNGV. CDR3 region: CASSHQPPDRSNTGELFF. CDR3 nucleotides: TGTGCCAGCAGCCATCAACCTCCGGACAGGTCGAACACCGGGGAGCTGTTTTTT.

Comment on this clone: Other DNA variants within this sample encode the same CDR3. The J gene is TRBJ1-1, the V gene TRBV29-1; no definite D call. Germline V lookup: CDR1 SQVTM, CDR2 ANQGSEA. The CDR3 covers 12 residues. Trimming pared 4 bases from V and 0 bases from J, leaving 6 bases between. CDR3 bases: TGCAGCGTTGGTCAGGTGAACACTGAAGCTTTCTTT. Translated: CSVGQVNTEAFF.

The table lists this clone with a count of one. The chain joins TRBV5-1 to TRBJ2-1, with 9 positions matching TRBD1. Per germline, CDR1 SGHRS and CDR2 YFSETQ. With 1 base clipped from V and 7 bases from J, the junction kept 15 bases outside the gene matches. CDR3 length equals 18 residues. This chain's CDR3 is CASSLIVPGQGSGNEQFF. CDR3 bases: TGCGCCAGCAGCTTGATAGTCCCGGGACAGGGATCGGGGAATGAGCAGTTCTTC.

CDR3 sequence: CASRRLAERGEQYF. For the CDR3, the DNA is TGCGCCAGCAGGCGGCTAGCGGAGAGGGGCGAGCAGTACTTC. J is TRBJ2-7 and V is TRBV10-2; 7 nucleotides match TRBD2. Germline values: CDR1 WSHSY, CDR2 SAAADI. Unmatched junction bases numbered 11, after V lost 6 bases and J lost 6 bases. The CDR3 is 14 amino acids.

A single count supports this clone. An end of the junction differs from the germline gene, which may be a read error. Within the sample, other DNA sequences also encode this same CDR3. The chain employs TRBV6-4 and TRBJ1-2; TRBD1 matches 7 bases. The length of the CDR3 is 14 residues. Germline-derived CDR1 and CDR2 are MRHNA and SNTAGT. CDR3 sequence: CASSDGTATYGYTF. CDR3 coding DNA: TGCGCCAGCAGTGACGGGACAGCTACCTATGGCTACACCTTC.

The chain joins TRBV11-2 to TRBJ2-7; D ambiguous. There are 13 residues in the CDR3. CDR1 and CDR2 (germline): SGHAT, FQNNGV. The V end was cut by 1 base, the J end by 2 bases, with 6 bases between. The DNA of the CDR3 is TGTGCCAGCAGCTTAGCTTCCCCCTACGAGCAGTACTTC. Protein product: CASSLASPYEQYF.

The chain employs TRBV28 and TRBJ1-5, with 9 bases aligning to TRBD1. Per the germline V gene, CDR1 is MDHEN and CDR2 is SYDVKM. The CDR3 has 15 amino acids. With V trimmed by 6 bases and J by 4 bases, 7 bases remained unmatched. CDR3 residues: CASSLGQGRNQPQHF. DNA for the CDR3: TGTGCCAGCAGCCTCGGACAGGGGAGGAATCAGCCCCAGCATTTT.

The rearrangement links TRBV11-2 to TRBJ2-2; 10 positions agree with TRBD2. With 5 bases clipped from V and 7 bases from J, the junction kept 16 bases outside the gene matches. CDR3 size: 18 residues. Germline V lookup: CDR1 SGHAT, CDR2 FQNNGV. For the CDR3, the DNA is TGTGCCAGCAGCCTAAGAGGGCTAGCGGGAGTTGGGGGCGGGGAGCTGTTTTTT. This translates into CASSLRGLAGVGGGELFF.

The chain links TRBV7-9 to TRBJ2-7; weak D call: TRBD1 (6 bases). The germline V gene has CDR1 SEHNR and CDR2 FQNEAQ (reference sequence). V dropped 6 bases and J dropped 6 bases, with 12 bases sitting between them. The CDR3 totals 12 residues. The CDR3 is CASRGAPGEQYF. The CDR3 nucleotides read TGTGCCAGCAGGGGGGCCCCGGGCGAGCAGTACTTC.

V gene TRBV10-3 combines with J gene TRBJ2-2; 11 bases agree with TRBD2. Trimming removed 9 bases from V and 1 base from J; junction bases left unmatched: 7. CDR1 and CDR2 (germline): ENHRY, SYGVKD. The length of the CDR3 is 16 residues. CDR3 sequence reads: CAIQLGTSGNTGELFF. For the CDR3, the DNA is TGTGCCATACAGCTAGGGACTAGCGGGAACACCGGGGAGCTGTTTTTT.

This rearrangement joins TRBV27 to TRBJ1-1; 7 bases align to TRBD1. Per the germline V gene, CDR1 is MNHEY and CDR2 is SMNVEV (reference sequence). V trimming: 7 bases; J trimming: 7 bases; junction bases outside the gene matches: 12. The CDR3 has 14 residues. CDR3 in DNA: TGTGCCAGCAAAAAAACAGGGGTATCTTTTGAAGCTTTCTTT. Protein sequence: CASKKTGVSFEAFF.

The rearrangement joins TRBV29-1 to TRBJ2-7; TRBD2 matches at 7 bases. This CDR3 is 14 amino acids long. Trimming took 0 bases from V and 7 from J; bases not matched to a gene: 9. Germline V lookup: CDR1 SQVTM, CDR2 ANQGSEA. CDR3 in DNA: TGCAGCGTTGAAGATAGCGGGCGATCAGGGGAGCAGTACTTC. It codes for CSVEDSGRSGEQYF.

CDR3 sequence reads: CAISEPSSSDTQYF. In DNA, the CDR3 is TGTGCCATCAGTGAGCCTAGTTCTTCAGATACGCAGTATTTT. The rearrangement joins TRBV10-3 to TRBJ2-3; D gene unclear. V was pared by 2 bases and J by 4 bases, with 10 bases between. This CDR3 is built from 14 residues. Germline-derived CDR1 and CDR2 are ENHRY and SYGVKD.

As concerns this clone: A much larger clone lies one base from this, so it may be a read error. At the DNA level, this CDR3 is encoded by other sequences in the same sample as well. This chain joins TRBV6-5 and TRBJ1-5, with D possibly matching TRBD1 (5 bases). The V end lost 7 bases, the J end lost 0 bases, and 10 bases lay between the germline ends. The CDR3 runs to 14 residues. Germline V gene lookup returns CDR1 MNHEY and CDR2 SVGAGI. CDR3 residues: CASNRQLSNQPQHF. CDR3 nucleotide sequence: TGTGCCAGCAACCGACAGCTTAGCAATCAGCCCCAGCATTTT.

This clone was detected a few times. This chain joins TRBV27 and TRBJ2-2, with 14 nucleotides matching TRBD2. CDR1 MNHEY and CDR2 SMNVEV come from the germline V gene (reference sequence). V lost 8 bases, J lost 7 bases, and 3 bases stayed unmatched. The CDR3 sequence is 14 residues long. This CDR3 is CASAGLAGVGELFF. The CDR3, as DNA: TGTGCCAGCGCGGGACTAGCGGGAGTCGGGGAGCTGTTTTTT.

The chain couples TRBV7-3 to TRBJ2-1, with D tentatively TRBD2 (7 bases). Per the germline V gene, CDR1 is SGHTA and CDR2 is FQGTGA. The CDR3 has 20 amino acids. Trimming pared 2 bases from V and 0 bases from J, leaving 23 bases between. CDR3 bases: TGTGCCAGCAGCTTAGAAGCGGGAAGACGGGGGCCGAGCTCCTACAATGAGCAGTTCTTC. This encodes CASSLEAGRRGPSSYNEQFF.

J is TRBJ1-5 and V is TRBV29-1; D ambiguous. V lost 4 bases and J lost 6, with 10 bases in between. The CDR3 spans 12 residues. Germline CDR1 and CDR2: SQVTM and ANQGSEA. The CDR3 DNA follows: TGCAGCGTTGGTGAGGGAGGTCAGCCCCAGCATTTT. It yields the protein CSVGEGGQPQHF. The whole variable domain, filled in from reference TRBV29-1 and TRBJ1-5, reads SAVISQKPSRDICQRGTSLTIQCQVDSQVTMMFWYRQQPGQSLTLIATANQGSEATYESGFVIDKFPISRPNLTFSTLTVSNMSPEDSSIYLCSVGEGGQPQHFGDGTRLSIL.

The rearrangement joins TRBV4-3 to TRBJ2-1; TRBD2 agrees at 12 bases. Per germline, CDR1 LGHNA and CDR2 YSLEER. The J segment lost 14 bases and the V segment lost 0 bases, leaving 5 bases of the junction unmatched. This CDR3 region has 14 residues. DNA of the CDR3: TGCGCCAGCAGCCAAGACCAGACTAGCGGGAGTAAGTTCTTC. Its protein product is CASSQDQTSGSKFF.

The chain uses TRBV27 and TRBJ2-2, with 13 bases aligning to TRBD2. Germline-derived CDR1 and CDR2 are MNHEY and SMNVEV (reference sequence). J gave up 5 bases and V 4 bases, and 7 bases lay outside the gene matches. The CDR3 extends over 17 amino acids. CDR3 region: CASSSRTSGRGTGELFF. As DNA, the CDR3 is TGTGCCAGCAGTTCACGGACTAGCGGGAGAGGGACCGGGGAGCTGTTTTTT.

The chain employs TRBV28 and TRBJ2-3; 10 bases map to TRBD2. The germline gives CDR1 MDHEN, CDR2 SYDVKM. Trimming removed 4 bases from V and 4 bases from J; junction bases left unmatched: 8. CDR3 length: 16 amino acids. CDR3 DNA sequence: TGTGCCAGCAGTTCCCCGGCTAGCGGGAGCGCAGATACGCAGTATTTT. This sequence encodes CASSSPASGSADTQYF.

The rearrangement links TRBV12-3 or TRBV12-4 to TRBJ2-1, with 8 bases matching TRBD2. The CDR3 totals 13 residues. V shed 2 bases, J shed 14 bases, and the junction held 8 bases outside the gene matches. The CDR3 protein is CASSLHPGLEEFF. CDR3 nucleotides: TGTGCCAGCAGTTTACATCCGGGACTAGAAGAGTTCTTC.

V is TRBV6-5 and J is TRBJ2-7, with 7 positions matching TRBD1. This CDR3 region has 14 residues. Germline V CDR1 and CDR2: MNHEY, SVGAGI. Losses at the gene ends were 6 bases for V and 2 bases for J; bases not matched to a gene: 7. The CDR3 region is CASRPGQMAYEQYF. CDR3 in DNA: TGTGCCAGCAGGCCGGGACAGATGGCCTACGAGCAGTACTTC.